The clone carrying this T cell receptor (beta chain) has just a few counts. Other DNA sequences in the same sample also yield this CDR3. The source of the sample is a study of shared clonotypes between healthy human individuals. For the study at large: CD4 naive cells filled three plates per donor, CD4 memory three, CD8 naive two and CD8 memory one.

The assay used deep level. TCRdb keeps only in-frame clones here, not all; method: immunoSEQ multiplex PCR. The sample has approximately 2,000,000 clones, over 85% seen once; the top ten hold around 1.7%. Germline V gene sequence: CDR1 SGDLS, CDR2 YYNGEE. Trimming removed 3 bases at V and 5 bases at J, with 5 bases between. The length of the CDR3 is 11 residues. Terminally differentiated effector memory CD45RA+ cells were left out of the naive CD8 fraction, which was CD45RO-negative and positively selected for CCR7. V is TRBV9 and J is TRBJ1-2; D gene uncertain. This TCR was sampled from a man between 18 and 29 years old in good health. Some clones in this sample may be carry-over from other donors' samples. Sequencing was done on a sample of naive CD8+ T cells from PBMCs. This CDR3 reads CASSGEYGYTF. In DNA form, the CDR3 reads TGTGCCAGCAGCGGCGAGTATGGCTACACCTTC.